This T cell receptor beta chain was identified in a study of T-cell reconstitution after alpha-beta-depleted transplantation in children. Preparation of the TCRbeta library involved a method that used unique molecular identifiers. TCRdb used MiXCR to reprocess the PCR reads, holding one entry per CDR3 protein. The sample holds roughly 240,000 distinct CDR3 sequences; roughly 7.7% are singletons and the top ten take roughly 6%. Trimming shortened V by 3 bases and J by 3 bases, and 8 bases separated the two germline ends. Germline V gives CDR1 MDHEN, CDR2 SYDVKM. The CDR3 runs 14 residues. Many counts were recorded for this clonotype.

The source of this sequence is a male patient aged 5 to 17 who had a stem cell transplant for acute lymphoblastic leukemia, so the T cells may come from the graft donor. The chain couples TRBV28 to TRBJ2-2, with a weak D call TRBD2 (6 bases). This material consisted of PBMCs, mostly from graft donor cells, taken 180 days after TCRalphabeta/CD19-depleted stem cell transplant. CDR3 loop: CASSLRRDTGELFF. CDR3 coding DNA: TGTGCCAGCAGTTTGCGGAGGGACACCGGGGAGCTGTTTTTT.